The T cell receptor beta chain described here comes from a study of vaccination effects on CD4 cells after COVID-19. Pools of viral peptides were used by the ViraFEST assay to expand antigen-specific CD4+ T cells ahead of sequencing. CD4+ T cells were isolated after 10 days of culture. Wells of a few million PBMC each were grown with 8.5 to 10 IU/ml IL-2 and around 10 ug/ml peptides. Half of the medium was exchanged for IL-2 medium on both days 3 and 7. The data were produced by immunoSEQ multiplex PCR, yet TCRdb's version contains in-frame clones alone and is incomplete. The data show tens of thousands of clones, around 72% seen once. V gave up 6 bases and J gave up 10 bases; unmatched junction bases: 10. The CDR3 totals 15 residues. The germline V gene has CDR1 MNHNY and CDR2 SVGAGI (reference sequence). This clone was detected only once. The antigen is not known. Study outcomes and limitations: In the late period after vaccination, infection- and vaccine-induced clones contracted markedly.

The sequence derives from a human donor who received a COVID-19 vaccine. The sample was CD4+ T cells from PBMCs cultured with HCoV-229E spike peptides, taken before COVID-19 vaccination. The V gene is TRBV6-6, the J gene TRBJ2-1, with 12 nucleotides matching TRBD2. The CDR3 coding sequence is TGTGCCAGCAGCCAGAGGACTAGCGGGAAGGGCGAGCAGTTCTTC. It is translated as CASSQRTSGKGEQFF.